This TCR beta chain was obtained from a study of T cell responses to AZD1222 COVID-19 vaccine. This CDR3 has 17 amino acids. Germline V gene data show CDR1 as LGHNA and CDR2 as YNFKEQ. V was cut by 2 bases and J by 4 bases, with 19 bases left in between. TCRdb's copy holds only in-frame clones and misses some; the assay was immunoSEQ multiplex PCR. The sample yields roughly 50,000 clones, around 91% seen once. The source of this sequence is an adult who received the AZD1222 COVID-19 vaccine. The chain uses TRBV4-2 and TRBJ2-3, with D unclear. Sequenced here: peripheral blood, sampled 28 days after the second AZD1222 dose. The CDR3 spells CASSQRSEADGADTQYF. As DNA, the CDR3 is TGTGCCAGCAGCCAAAGGTCCGAGGCAGACGGAGCAGATACGCAGTATTTT.